This T cell receptor (beta chain) emerged from a study of shared clonotypes between healthy human individuals. Concerning this clone itself: Antigen specificity is unknown.

Overall study results and limits: A few donors held 4.5% to 5% of naive CD4 clonotypes in common.

Repertoires were generated with immunoSEQ multiplex PCR, while TCRdb's copy carries only in-frame clones and drops some. The sample yields millions of clones, 80% to 95% seen once. Input material: naive CD4+ T cells from PBMCs. Subset specified: CD45RA+ positively selected. The receptor was isolated from a man between 18 and 29 years old in good health. Some clones in this sample may be carry-over from other donors' samples.

The CDR3 sequence is CASKQGFPPQETQYF. CDR3 nucleotides: TGTGCCAGCAAACAGGGGTTCCCCCCCCAAGAGACCCAGTACTTC. The chain carries TRBV2 and TRBJ2-5; the match to TRBD1 covers 7 bases. The germline CDR1 and CDR2 sequences are SNHLY and FYNNEI. V lost 7 bases to trimming and J lost 1 base; unmatched junction nucleotides: 9. This CDR3 comprises 15 residues.